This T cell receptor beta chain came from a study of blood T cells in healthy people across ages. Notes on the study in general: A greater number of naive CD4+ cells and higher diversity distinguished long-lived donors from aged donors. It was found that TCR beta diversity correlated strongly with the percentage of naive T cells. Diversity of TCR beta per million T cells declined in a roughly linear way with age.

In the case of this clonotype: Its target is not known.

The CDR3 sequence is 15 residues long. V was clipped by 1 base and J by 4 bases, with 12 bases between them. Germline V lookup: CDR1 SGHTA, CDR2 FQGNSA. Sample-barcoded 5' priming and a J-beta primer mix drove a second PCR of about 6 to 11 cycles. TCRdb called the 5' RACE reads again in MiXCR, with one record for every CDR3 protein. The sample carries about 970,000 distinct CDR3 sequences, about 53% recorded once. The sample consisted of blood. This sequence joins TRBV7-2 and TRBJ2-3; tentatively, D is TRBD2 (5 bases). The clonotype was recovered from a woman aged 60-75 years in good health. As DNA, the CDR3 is TGTGCCAGCAGCTTAGAACCCACAGCGGCAGATACGCAGTATTTT. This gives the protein CASSLEPTAADTQYF.